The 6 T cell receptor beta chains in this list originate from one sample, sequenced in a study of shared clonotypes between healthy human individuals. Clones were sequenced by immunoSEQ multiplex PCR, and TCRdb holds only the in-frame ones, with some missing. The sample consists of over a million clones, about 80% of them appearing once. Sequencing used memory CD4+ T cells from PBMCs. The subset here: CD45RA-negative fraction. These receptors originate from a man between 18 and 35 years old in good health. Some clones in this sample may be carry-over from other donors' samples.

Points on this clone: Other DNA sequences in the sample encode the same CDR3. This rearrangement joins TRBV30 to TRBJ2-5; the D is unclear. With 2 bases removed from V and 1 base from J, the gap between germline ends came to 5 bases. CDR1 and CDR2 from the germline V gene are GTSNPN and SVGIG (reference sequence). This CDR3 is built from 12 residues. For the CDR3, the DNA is TGTGCCTGGAGTTTGGCCCAAGAGACCCAGTACTTC. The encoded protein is CAWSLAQETQYF.

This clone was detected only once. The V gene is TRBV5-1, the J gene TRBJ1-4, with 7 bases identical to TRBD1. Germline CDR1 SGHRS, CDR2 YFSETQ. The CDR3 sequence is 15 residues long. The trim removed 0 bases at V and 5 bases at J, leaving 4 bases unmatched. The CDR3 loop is CASSLGDRVNEKLFF. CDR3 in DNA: TGCGCCAGCAGCTTGGGGGACAGAGTAAATGAAAAACTGTTTTTT.

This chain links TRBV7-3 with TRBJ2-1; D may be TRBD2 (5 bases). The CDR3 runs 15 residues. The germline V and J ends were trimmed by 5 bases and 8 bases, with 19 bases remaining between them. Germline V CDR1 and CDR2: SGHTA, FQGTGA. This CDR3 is CASSPHPRERDEQFF. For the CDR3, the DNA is TGTGCCAGCAGCCCCCACCCCCGGGAACGGGATGAGCAGTTCTTC. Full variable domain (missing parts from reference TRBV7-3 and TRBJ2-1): GAGVSQTPSNKVTEKGKYVELRCDPISGHTALYWYRQSLGQGPEFLIYFQGTGAADDSGLPNDRFFAVRPEGSVSTLKIQRTERGDSAVYLCASSPHPRERDEQFFGPGTRLTVL.

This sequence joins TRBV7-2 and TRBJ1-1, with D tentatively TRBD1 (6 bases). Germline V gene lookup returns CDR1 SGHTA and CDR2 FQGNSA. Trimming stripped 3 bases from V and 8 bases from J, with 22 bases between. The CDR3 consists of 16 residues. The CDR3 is CASSFTTTLRTDEAFF. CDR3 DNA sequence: TGTGCCAGCAGCTTTACCACGACCCTCCGGACAGACGAAGCTTTCTTT.

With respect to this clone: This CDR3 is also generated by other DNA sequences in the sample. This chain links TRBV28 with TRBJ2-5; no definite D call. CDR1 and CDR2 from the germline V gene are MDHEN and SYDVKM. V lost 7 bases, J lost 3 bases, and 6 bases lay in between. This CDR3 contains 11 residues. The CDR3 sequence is CASTSEETQYF. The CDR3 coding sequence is TGTGCCAGCACTTCAGAAGAGACCCAGTACTTC.

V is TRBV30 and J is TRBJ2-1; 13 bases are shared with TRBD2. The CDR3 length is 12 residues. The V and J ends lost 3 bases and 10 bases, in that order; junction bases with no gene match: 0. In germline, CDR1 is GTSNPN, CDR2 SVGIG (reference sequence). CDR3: CAWRGLAGEQFF. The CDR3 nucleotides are TGTGCCTGGAGGGGACTAGCGGGGGAGCAGTTCTTC.